This TCR beta chain was recorded in a study of graft-versus-host responses after intestinal transplantation. This clone appeared a single time. What it recognizes is unknown. The ends were cut back, 2 bases at V and 2 bases at J, with 7 bases in the middle. Looked up from germline, CDR1 is MNHEY and CDR2 is SVGAGI. This CDR3 spans 14 amino acids. TCRdb's table, derived via immunoSEQ multiplex PCR, lists solely in-frame clones and lacks some. In the table there are some 86,000 clones, about nine tenths of which are singletons. The sequence was collected from a human donor who was the organ donor for an intestinal transplant. The material was unstimulated CD4+ T cells sorted from spleen or lymph node cells, obtained before transplant. V and J are TRBV6-5 and TRBJ2-4, with D possibly being TRBD2 (6 bases). The chain's CDR3 is CASSYAGPKNIQYF. The CDR3 bases are TGTGCCAGCAGTTACGCGGGGCCCAAAAACATTCAGTACTTC.